This TCR beta chain was observed in a study of blood T cell repertoires in COVID-19. J lost 10 bases, V lost 2 bases, and 9 bases had no gene match. CDR1 is LNHNV, CDR2 YYDKDF, per germline (reference sequence). There are 16 residues in the CDR3. This table comes from immunoSEQ multiplex PCR, and its TCRdb copy is limited to in-frame clones, with some not included. The sample includes about 210,000 clones, 85% of them seen just once. Sequencing was carried out using PBMCs or T cells enriched from blood (not recorded which). The TCR originated in a man aged 35-49 years who had recovered from COVID-19. The rearrangement uses TRBV15 and TRBJ2-3; 13 nucleotides match TRBD2. CDR3 DNA sequence: TGTGCCACCAGCAGACACGGACTAGCGGGAGCCCAGCCGCAGTATTTT. This encodes CATSRHGLAGAQPQYF. Full variable domain (rest looked up from reference TRBV15 and TRBJ2-3): DAMVIQNPRYQVTQFGKPVTLSCSQTLNHNVMYWYQQKSSQAPKLLFHYYDKDFNNEADTPDNFQSRRPNTSFCFLDIRSPGLGDTAMYLCATSRHGLAGAQPQYFGPGTRLTVL.